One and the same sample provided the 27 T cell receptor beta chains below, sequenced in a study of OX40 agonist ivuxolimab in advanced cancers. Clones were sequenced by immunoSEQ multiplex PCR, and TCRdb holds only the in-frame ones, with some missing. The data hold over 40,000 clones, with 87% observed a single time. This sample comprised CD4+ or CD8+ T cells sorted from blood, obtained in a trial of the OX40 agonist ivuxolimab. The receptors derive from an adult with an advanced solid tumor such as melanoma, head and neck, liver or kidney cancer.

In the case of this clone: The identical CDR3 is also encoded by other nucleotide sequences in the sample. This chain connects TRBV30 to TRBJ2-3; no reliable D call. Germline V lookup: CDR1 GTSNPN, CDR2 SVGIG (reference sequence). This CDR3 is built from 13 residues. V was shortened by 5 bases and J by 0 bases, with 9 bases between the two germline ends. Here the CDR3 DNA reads TGTGCCTGGGCGCGAGGCAGCACAGATACGCAGTATTTT. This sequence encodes CAWARGSTDTQYF.

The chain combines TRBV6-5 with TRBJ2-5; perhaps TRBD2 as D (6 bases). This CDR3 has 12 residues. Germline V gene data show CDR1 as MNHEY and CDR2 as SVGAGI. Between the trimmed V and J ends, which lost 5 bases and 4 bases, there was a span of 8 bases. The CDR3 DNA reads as TGTGCCAGCAGTCGTAGCGGAGAGACCCAGTACTTC. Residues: CASSRSGETQYF.

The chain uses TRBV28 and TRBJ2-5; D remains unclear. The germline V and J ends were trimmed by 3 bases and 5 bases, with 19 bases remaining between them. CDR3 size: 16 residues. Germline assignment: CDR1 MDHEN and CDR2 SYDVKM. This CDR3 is CASSLSRVSWKETQYF. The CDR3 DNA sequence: TGTGCCAGCAGTTTGTCCCGAGTTTCCTGGAAGGAGACCCAGTACTTC.

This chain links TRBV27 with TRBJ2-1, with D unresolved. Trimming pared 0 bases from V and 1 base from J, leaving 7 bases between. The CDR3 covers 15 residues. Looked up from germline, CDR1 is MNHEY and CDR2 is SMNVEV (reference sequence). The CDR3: CASSLSVGSYNEQFF. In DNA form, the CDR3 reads TGTGCCAGCAGTTTATCTGTCGGTTCCTACAATGAGCAGTTCTTC.

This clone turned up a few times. DNA for the CDR3: TGTGCCAGCACCAAAAGCCGGGACAGACTTCACAATGAGCAGTTCTTC. This gives the protein CASTKSRDRLHNEQFF. The chain uses TRBV27 and TRBJ2-1, with 7 bases matching TRBD1. V dropped 7 bases and J dropped 5; count of bases not matched to a gene: 14. The CDR3 spans 16 residues. Germline CDR1 is MNHEY and CDR2 is SMNVEV (reference sequence).

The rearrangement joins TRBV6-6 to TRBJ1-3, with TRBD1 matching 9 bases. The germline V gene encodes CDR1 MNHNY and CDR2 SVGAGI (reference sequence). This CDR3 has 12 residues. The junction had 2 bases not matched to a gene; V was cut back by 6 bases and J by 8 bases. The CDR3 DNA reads TGTGCCAGCAGGGACAGGGGAGACACCATATATTTT. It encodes CASRDRGDTIYF.

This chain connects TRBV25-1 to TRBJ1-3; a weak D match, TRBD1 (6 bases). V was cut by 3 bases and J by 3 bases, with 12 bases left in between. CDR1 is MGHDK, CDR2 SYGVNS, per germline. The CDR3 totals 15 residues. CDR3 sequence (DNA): TGTGCCAGCAGTGACGGGGGGCTATATGGAAACACCATATATTTT. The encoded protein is CASSDGGLYGNTIYF.

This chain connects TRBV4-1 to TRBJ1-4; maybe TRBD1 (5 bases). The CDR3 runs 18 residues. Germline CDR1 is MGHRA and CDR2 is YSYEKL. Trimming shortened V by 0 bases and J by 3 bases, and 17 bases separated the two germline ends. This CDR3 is CASSQDAWGVTANEKLFF. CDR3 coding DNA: TGCGCCAGCAGCCAAGACGCTTGGGGCGTCACGGCTAATGAAAAACTGTTTTTT.

The CDR3 sequence is CASSLLSGNTIYF. The CDR3 nucleotides read TGTGCCAGCAGCTTACTTTCCGGAAACACCATATATTTT. V gene TRBV11-2 combines with J gene TRBJ1-3; no definite D call. From germline, CDR1 is SGHAT and CDR2 FQNNGV. The CDR3 contains 13 residues. V gave up 2 bases and J gave up 4 bases, with 6 bases separating them.

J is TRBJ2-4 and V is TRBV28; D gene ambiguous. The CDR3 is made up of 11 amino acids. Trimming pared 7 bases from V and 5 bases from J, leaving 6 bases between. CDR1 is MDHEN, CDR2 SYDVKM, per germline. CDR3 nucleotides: TGTGCCAGCAAGGGTGAAAACATTCAGTACTTC. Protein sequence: CASKGENIQYF.

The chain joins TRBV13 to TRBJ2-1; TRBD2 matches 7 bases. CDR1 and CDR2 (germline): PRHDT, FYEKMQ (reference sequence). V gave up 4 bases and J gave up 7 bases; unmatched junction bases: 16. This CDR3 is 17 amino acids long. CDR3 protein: CASSSHGRRYGGNEQFF. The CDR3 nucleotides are TGTGCCAGCAGCTCCCATGGACGGCGGTACGGGGGGAATGAGCAGTTCTTC. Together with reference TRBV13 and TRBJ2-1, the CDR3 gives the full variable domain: AAGVIQSPRHLIKEKRETATLKCYPIPRHDTVYWYQQGPGQDPQFLISFYEKMQSDKGSIPDRFSAQQFSDYHSELNMSSLELGDSALYFCASSSHGRRYGGNEQFFGPGTRLTVL.

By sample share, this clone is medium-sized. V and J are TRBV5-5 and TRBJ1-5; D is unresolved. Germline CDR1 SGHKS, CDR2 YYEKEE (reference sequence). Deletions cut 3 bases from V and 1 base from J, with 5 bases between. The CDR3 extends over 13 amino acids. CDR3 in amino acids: CASSYYSNQPQHF. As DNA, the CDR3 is TGTGCCAGCAGCTATTACAGCAATCAGCCCCAGCATTTT.

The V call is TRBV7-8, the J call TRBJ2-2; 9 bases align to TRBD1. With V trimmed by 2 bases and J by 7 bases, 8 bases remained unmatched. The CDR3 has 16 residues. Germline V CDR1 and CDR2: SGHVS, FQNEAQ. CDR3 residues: CASSLLSGQGGGELFF. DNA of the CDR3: TGTGCCAGCAGCTTATTATCGGGACAGGGCGGCGGGGAGCTGTTTTTT. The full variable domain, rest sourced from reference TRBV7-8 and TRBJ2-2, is GAGVSQSPRYKVAKRGQDVALRCDPISGHVSLFWYQQALGQGPEFLTYFQNEAQLDKSGLPSDRFFAERPEGSVSTLKIQRTQQEDSAVYLCASSLLSGQGGGELFFGEGSRLTVL.

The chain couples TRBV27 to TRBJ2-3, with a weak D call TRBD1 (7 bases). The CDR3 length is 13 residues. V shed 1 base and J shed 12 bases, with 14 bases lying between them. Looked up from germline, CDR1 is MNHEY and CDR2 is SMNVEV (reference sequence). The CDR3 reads CASSLFLQGGQYF. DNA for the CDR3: TGTGCCAGCAGTTTATTTTTGCAGGGGGGCCAGTATTTT.

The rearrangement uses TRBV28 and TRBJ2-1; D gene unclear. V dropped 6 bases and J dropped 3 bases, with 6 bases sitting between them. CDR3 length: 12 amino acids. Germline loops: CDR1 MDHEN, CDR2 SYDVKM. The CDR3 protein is CASSINYNEQFF. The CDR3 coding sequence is TGTGCCAGCAGCATCAACTACAATGAGCAGTTCTTC.

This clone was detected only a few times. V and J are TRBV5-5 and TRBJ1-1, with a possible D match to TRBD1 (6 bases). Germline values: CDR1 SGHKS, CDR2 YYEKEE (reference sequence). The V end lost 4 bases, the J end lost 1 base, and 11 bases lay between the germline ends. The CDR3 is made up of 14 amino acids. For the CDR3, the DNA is TGTGCCAGCAGCACGATACAGGGGAACACTGAAGCTTTCTTT. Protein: CASSTIQGNTEAFF.

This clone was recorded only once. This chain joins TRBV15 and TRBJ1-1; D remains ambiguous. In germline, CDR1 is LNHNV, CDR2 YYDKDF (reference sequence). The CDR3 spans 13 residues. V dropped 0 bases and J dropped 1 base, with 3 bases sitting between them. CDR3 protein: CATSREENTEAFF. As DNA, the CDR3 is TGTGCCACCAGCAGAGAGGAGAACACTGAAGCTTTCTTT.

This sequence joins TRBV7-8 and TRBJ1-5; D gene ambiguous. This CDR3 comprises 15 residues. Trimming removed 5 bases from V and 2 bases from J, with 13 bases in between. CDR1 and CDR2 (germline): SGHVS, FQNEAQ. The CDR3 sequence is CASSPLWLGNQPQHF. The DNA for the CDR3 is TGTGCCAGCAGCCCCCTCTGGCTGGGCAATCAGCCCCAGCATTTT.

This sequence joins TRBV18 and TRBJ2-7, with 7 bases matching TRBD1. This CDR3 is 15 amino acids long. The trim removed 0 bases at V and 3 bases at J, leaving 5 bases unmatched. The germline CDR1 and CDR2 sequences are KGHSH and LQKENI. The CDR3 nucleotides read TGTGCCAGCTCACCACCGAGGGGGCGCGGCTACGAGCAGTACTTC. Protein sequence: CASSPPRGRGYEQYF. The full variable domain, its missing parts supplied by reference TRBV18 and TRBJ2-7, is NAGVMQNPRHLVRRRGQEARLRCSPMKGHSHVYWYRQLPEEGLKFMVYLQKENIIDESGMPKERFSAEFPKEGPSILRIQQVVRGDSAAYFCASSPPRGRGYEQYFGPGTRLTVT.

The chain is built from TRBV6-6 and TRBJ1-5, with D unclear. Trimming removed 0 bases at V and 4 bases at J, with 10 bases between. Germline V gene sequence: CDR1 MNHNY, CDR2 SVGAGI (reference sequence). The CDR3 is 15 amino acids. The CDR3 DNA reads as TGTGCCAGCAGTTACTCGGGTAGTCCGAATCAGCCCCAGCATTTT. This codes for CASSYSGSPNQPQHF.

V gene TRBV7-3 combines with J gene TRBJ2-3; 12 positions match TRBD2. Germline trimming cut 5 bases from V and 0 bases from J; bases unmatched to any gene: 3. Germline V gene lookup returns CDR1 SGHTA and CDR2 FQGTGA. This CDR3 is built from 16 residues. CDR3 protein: CASSQLAGGSTDTQYF. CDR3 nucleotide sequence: TGTGCCAGCAGCCAACTAGCGGGAGGCAGCACAGATACGCAGTATTTT. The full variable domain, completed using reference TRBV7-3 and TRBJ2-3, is GAGVSQTPSNKVTEKGKYVELRCDPISGHTALYWYRQSLGQGPEFLIYFQGTGAADDSGLPNDRFFAVRPEGSVSTLKIQRTERGDSAVYLCASSQLAGGSTDTQYFGPGTRLTVL.

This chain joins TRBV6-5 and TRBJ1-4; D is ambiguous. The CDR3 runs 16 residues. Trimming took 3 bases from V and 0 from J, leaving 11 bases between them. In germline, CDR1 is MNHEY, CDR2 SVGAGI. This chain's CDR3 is CASSYLPPSTNEKLFF. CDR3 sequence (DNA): TGTGCCAGCAGTTATTTACCCCCATCAACTAATGAAAAACTGTTTTTT.

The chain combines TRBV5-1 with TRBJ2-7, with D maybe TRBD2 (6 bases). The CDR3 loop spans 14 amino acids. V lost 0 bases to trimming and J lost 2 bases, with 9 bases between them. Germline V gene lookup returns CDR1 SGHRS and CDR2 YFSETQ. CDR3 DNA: TGCGCCAGCAGCTTGGAGGGAGGCACCTACGAGCAGTACTTC. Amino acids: CASSLEGGTYEQYF.

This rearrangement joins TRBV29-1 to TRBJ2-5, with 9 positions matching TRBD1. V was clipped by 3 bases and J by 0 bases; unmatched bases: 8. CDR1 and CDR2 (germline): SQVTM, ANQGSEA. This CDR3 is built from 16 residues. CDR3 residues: CSVDGTGIWYQETQYF. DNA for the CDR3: TGCAGCGTTGATGGGACAGGGATTTGGTACCAAGAGACCCAGTACTTC.

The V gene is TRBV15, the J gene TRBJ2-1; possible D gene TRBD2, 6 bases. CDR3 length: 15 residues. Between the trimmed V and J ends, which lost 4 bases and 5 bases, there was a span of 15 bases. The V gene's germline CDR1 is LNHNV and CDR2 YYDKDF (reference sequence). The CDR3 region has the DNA TGTGCCACCAGCACTGTAACGGGAGCCCACAATGAGCAGTTCTTC. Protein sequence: CATSTVTGAHNEQFF.

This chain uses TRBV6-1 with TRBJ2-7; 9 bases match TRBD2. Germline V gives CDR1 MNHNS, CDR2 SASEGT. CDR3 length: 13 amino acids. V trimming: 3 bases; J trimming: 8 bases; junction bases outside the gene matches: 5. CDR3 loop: CASSEGAGGKQYF. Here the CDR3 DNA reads TGTGCCAGCAGTGAGGGAGCGGGGGGCAAGCAGTACTTC.

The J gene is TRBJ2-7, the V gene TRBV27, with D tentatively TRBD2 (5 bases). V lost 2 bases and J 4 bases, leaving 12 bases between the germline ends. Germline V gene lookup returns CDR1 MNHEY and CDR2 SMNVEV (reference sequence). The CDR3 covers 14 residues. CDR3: CASSLKDSRYEQYF. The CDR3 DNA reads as TGTGCCAGCAGTTTAAAGGACTCCCGGTACGAGCAGTACTTC.